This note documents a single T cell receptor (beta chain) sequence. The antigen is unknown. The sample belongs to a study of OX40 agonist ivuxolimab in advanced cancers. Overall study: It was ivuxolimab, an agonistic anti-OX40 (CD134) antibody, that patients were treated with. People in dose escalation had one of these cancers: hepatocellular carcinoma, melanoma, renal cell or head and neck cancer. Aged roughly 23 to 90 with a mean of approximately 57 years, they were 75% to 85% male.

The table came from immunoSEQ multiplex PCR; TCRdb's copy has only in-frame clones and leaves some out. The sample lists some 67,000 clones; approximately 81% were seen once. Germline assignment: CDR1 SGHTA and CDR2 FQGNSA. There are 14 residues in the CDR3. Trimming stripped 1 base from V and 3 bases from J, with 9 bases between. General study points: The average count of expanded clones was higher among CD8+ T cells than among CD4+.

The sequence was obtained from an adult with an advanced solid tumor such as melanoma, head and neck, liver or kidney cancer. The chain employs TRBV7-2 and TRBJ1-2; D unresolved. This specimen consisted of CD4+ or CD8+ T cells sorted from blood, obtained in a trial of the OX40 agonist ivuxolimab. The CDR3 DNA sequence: TGTGCCAGCAGCTTAGTATCGGCGGACTATGGCTACACCTTC. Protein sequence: CASSLVSADYGYTF.